Listed below are T cell receptor beta chains from one sample, sequenced in a study of blood T cell repertoires in COVID-19. The data were produced by immunoSEQ multiplex PCR, yet TCRdb's version contains in-frame clones alone and is incomplete. The sample has 130,000 to 150,000 clones, around 85% seen once; the top ten hold approximately 2.7%. The sequenced material came from peripheral blood. These receptor sequences come from a woman aged 40 to 50 with active or convalescent COVID-19. Both conserved end residues are part of each CDR3. A D gene is named only where the DNA matches it firmly. Expanded clones get a size class; other rows say once, few or many, or leave the size out.

d_call | clone_size | j_call | v_call | cdr3_aa | cdr3_nt
TRBD1 | NA | TRBJ1-2 | TRBV24-1 | CATRRDGTAGGYTF | TGTGCCACCAGGAGGGACGGGACAGCCGGTGGCTACACCTTC
NA | NA | TRBJ2-7 | TRBV7-2 | CASSPPGWGYEQYF | TGTGCCAGCAGCCCCCCGGGGTGGGGCTACGAGCAGTACTTC
NA | NA | TRBJ1-6 | TRBV3-1/TRBV3-2 | CASSKGLAGALHF | TGTGCCAGCAGCAAAGGACTGGCGGGGGCCCTCCACTTT
NA | NA | TRBJ2-1 | TRBV24-1 | CATSDRLGSEQFF | TGTGCCACCAGTGACCGACTAGGCAGTGAGCAGTTCTTC
NA | NA | TRBJ1-4 | TRBV10-3 | CAISAGEKEKLFF | TGTGCCATCAGTGCCGGGGAGAAGGAAAAACTGTTTTTT
NA | few | TRBJ1-5 | TRBV19 | CASSIWEGRNQPQHF | TGTGCCAGTAGTATATGGGAGGGCCGCAATCAGCCCCAGCATTTT
TRBD1 | NA | TRBJ2-3 | TRBV5-6 | CASSPLDRGITDTQYF | TGTGCCAGCAGCCCCCTGGACAGGGGGATCACAGATACGCAGTATTTT
NA | few | TRBJ1-2 | TRBV21-1 | CASSKPADKGYGYTF | TGTGCCAGCAGCAAGCCTGCGGACAAGGGTTATGGCTACACCTTC
NA | NA | TRBJ1-2 | TRBV28 | CASSQGNYGYTF | TGTGCCAGCAGCCAGGGGAACTATGGCTACACCTTC
TRBD1 | few | TRBJ1-2 | TRBV18 | CASSPQGALTNYGYTF | TGTGCCAGCTCACCACAGGGGGCCCTTACTAACTATGGCTACACCTTC
NA | once | TRBJ1-1 | TRBV7-9 | CASSETRNTEAFF | TGTGCCAGCAGCGAGACAAGGAACACTGAAGCTTTCTTT
NA | NA | TRBJ1-2 | TRBV18 | CASSPRERGFLPYGYTF | TGTGCCAGCTCACCACGGGAGCGGGGATTTCTACCCTATGGCTACACCTTC
TRBD1 | NA | TRBJ2-1 | TRBV6-4 | CASSGEAGTGGRNEQFF | TGTGCCAGCAGTGGGGAAGCCGGGACAGGGGGGCGTAATGAGCAGTTCTTC
TRBD1 | NA | TRBJ1-1 | TRBV24-1 | CATSDWAGGRAFF | TGTGCCACCAGTGATTGGGCAGGGGGGCGAGCTTTCTTT
NA | NA | TRBJ1-1 | TRBV4-3 | CASSQDRKGLANTEAFF | TGCGCCAGCAGCCAAGATCGGAAGGGGTTGGCGAACACTGAAGCTTTCTTT
TRBD1 | NA | TRBJ2-3 | TRBV27 | CASRSLGTGTDTQYF | TGTGCCAGCAGGAGTTTGGGGACAGGGACAGATACGCAGTATTTT